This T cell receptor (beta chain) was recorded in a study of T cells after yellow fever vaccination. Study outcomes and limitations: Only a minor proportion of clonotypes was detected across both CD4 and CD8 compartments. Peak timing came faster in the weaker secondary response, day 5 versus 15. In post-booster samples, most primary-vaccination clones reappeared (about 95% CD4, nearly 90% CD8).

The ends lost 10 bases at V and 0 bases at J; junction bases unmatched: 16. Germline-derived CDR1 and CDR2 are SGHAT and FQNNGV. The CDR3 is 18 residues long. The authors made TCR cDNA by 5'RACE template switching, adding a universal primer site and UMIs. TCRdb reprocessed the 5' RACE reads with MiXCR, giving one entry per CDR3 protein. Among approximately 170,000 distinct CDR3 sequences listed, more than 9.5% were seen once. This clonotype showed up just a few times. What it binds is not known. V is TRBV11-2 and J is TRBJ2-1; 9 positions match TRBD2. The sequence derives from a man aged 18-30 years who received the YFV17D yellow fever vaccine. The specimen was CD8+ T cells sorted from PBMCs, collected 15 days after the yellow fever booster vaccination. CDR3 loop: CATTGASGAPRSYNEQFF. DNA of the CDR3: TGTGCCACTACGGGGGCTAGCGGGGCCCCTCGCTCCTACAATGAGCAGTTCTTC.